These T cell receptor beta chains were read from a single sample in a study of identical twins. TCRdb reprocessed the 5' RACE reads with MiXCR, giving one entry per CDR3 protein. The repertoire consists of 640,000 or so distinct CDR3 sequences, with 6% to 6.5% occurring once and the leading ten covering roughly 1.6%. The specimen was naive T cells sorted from blood. The receptors were gathered from a man aged 18 to 30 in good health. CDR3s include the opening cysteine and the closing phenylalanine or tryptophan. A D gene is named only where the DNA matches it firmly. A clone size is listed for some rows: how often the clone was seen (once, few, many), or a class if it is expanded.

j_call: TRBJ1-2; clone_size: many; d_call: -; v_call: TRBV29-1; cdr3_nt: TGCAGCGTTGTAGTCCCAGGCCTGGGCTATGGCTACACCTTC; cdr3_aa: CSVVVPGLGYGYTF
j_call: TRBJ2-1; clone_size: few; d_call: TRBD2; v_call: TRBV12-3/TRBV12-4; cdr3_nt: TGTGCCAGCAGTAAGTCTAGCGGGAGGTGGGAAGGCTACAATGAGCAGTTCTTC; cdr3_aa: CASSKSSGRWEGYNEQFF
j_call: TRBJ2-5; clone_size: few; d_call: TRBD2; v_call: TRBV20-1; cdr3_nt: TGCAGTGCTAGGACGGGAGGGCCAGGAGAGACCCAGTACTTC; cdr3_aa: CSARTGGPGETQYF
j_call: TRBJ2-2; clone_size: many; d_call: TRBD1; v_call: TRBV5-6; cdr3_nt: TGTGCCAGCAGCTTGGGCGGACAGGGCCTGAACACCGGGGAGCTGTTTTTT; cdr3_aa: CASSLGGQGLNTGELFF
j_call: TRBJ2-7; clone_size: many; d_call: TRBD2; v_call: TRBV12-3/TRBV12-4; cdr3_nt: TGTGCCAGCACGCTAGCGGGGGCCTACGAGCAGTACTTC; cdr3_aa: CASTLAGAYEQYF
j_call: TRBJ1-5; clone_size: many; d_call: -; v_call: TRBV10-3; cdr3_nt: TGTGCCATCAGTGTGGTAGGTCAGCCCCAGCATTTT; cdr3_aa: CAISVVGQPQHF
j_call: TRBJ1-5; clone_size: many; d_call: -; v_call: TRBV12-3/TRBV12-4; cdr3_nt: TGTGCCAGCAACTCCGCCCCAGATGTTGATCAGCCCCAGCATTTT; cdr3_aa: CASNSAPDVDQPQHF
j_call: TRBJ2-7; clone_size: many; d_call: -; v_call: TRBV20-1; cdr3_nt: TGCAGTGCTAGAGGGAAGGCTAGCAAGTGGGAGCAGTACTTC; cdr3_aa: CSARGKASKWEQYF
j_call: TRBJ2-7; clone_size: few; d_call: TRBD1; v_call: TRBV29-1; cdr3_nt: TGCAGCGTTGAAGGGGACAGGGGAACCTACGAGCAGTACTTC; cdr3_aa: CSVEGDRGTYEQYF
j_call: TRBJ2-2; clone_size: few; d_call: TRBD1; v_call: TRBV2; cdr3_nt: TGTGCCAGCACTAACAGGGGGCCCGGGGAGCTGTTTTTT; cdr3_aa: CASTNRGPGELFF
j_call: TRBJ1-1; clone_size: many; d_call: -; v_call: TRBV5-1; cdr3_nt: TGTGCCAGCAGCTTAGTAGGCGGGATGAACACTGAAGCTTTCTTT; cdr3_aa: CASSLVGGMNTEAFF
j_call: TRBJ2-2; clone_size: many; d_call: -; v_call: TRBV12-3/TRBV12-4; cdr3_nt: TGTGCCAGCACCTCGAGACCCGGGGAGCTGTTTTTT; cdr3_aa: CASTSRPGELFF
j_call: TRBJ2-5; clone_size: many; d_call: -; v_call: TRBV6-2/TRBV6-3; cdr3_nt: TGTGCCAGCAGTGCCGGGGCAGAGTTGGAGACCCAGTACTTC; cdr3_aa: CASSAGAELETQYF
j_call: TRBJ1-2; clone_size: few; d_call: TRBD1; v_call: TRBV7-8; cdr3_nt: TGTGCCAGCAGCTTAGCCCCGACAGGGGGCTATGGCTACACCTTC; cdr3_aa: CASSLAPTGGYGYTF
j_call: TRBJ2-2; clone_size: many; d_call: -; v_call: TRBV5-1; cdr3_nt: TGCGCCAGCAGGGAACAAGGGGCCGGGAACACCGGGGAGCTGTTTTTT; cdr3_aa: CASREQGAGNTGELFF
j_call: TRBJ2-6; clone_size: -; d_call: TRBD2; v_call: TRBV20-1; cdr3_nt: TGCAGTGCTAGGAGTGGGACTAGCGGCTCTGGGGCCAACGTCCTGACTTTC; cdr3_aa: CSARSGTSGSGANVLTF
j_call: TRBJ1-3; clone_size: many; d_call: -; v_call: TRBV12-3/TRBV12-4; cdr3_nt: TGTGCCAGCAGTTTAAGGACAGTCTCTGGAAACACCATATATTTT; cdr3_aa: CASSLRTVSGNTIYF
j_call: TRBJ2-5; clone_size: few; d_call: -; v_call: TRBV12-3/TRBV12-4; cdr3_nt: TGTGCCAGCAGCCCCCTACAGGGGGGGCCACTAGAGACCCAGTACTTC; cdr3_aa: CASSPLQGGPLETQYF
j_call: TRBJ2-3; clone_size: many; d_call: -; v_call: TRBV15; cdr3_nt: TGTGCCACCAGCAGGGATGACACTAGTTTACGTCCAACAGATACGCAGTATTTT; cdr3_aa: CATSRDDTSLRPTDTQYF
j_call: TRBJ2-1; clone_size: many; d_call: TRBD2; v_call: TRBV5-1; cdr3_nt: TGCGCCAGCAGCTTGTTCGGTGGGAGGGTCTACAATGAGCAGTTCTTC; cdr3_aa: CASSLFGGRVYNEQFF
j_call: TRBJ2-1; clone_size: many; d_call: -; v_call: TRBV12-3/TRBV12-4; cdr3_nt: TGTGCCAGCAGCCCTGGCGGGATCGGAGAGCAGTTCTTC; cdr3_aa: CASSPGGIGEQFF
j_call: TRBJ2-3; clone_size: -; d_call: -; v_call: TRBV6-1; cdr3_nt: TGTGCCAGCAGTGTCCCAACTCCTCCCCCAGATACGCAGTATTTT; cdr3_aa: CASSVPTPPPDTQYF
j_call: TRBJ2-5; clone_size: many; d_call: -; v_call: TRBV5-1; cdr3_nt: TGCGCCAGCAGCTCGGACATCCAAGAGACCCAGTACTTC; cdr3_aa: CASSSDIQETQYF
j_call: TRBJ2-1; clone_size: few; d_call: -; v_call: TRBV28; cdr3_nt: TGTGCCAGCAGTGCTACTGAGCGGGCCTCCGGGAGTGAGCAGTTCTTC; cdr3_aa: CASSATERASGSEQFF
j_call: TRBJ2-1; clone_size: few; d_call: -; v_call: TRBV20-1; cdr3_nt: TGCAGTGCTAGAAGAGGGAACGATGAGCAGTTCTTC; cdr3_aa: CSARRGNDEQFF
j_call: TRBJ1-2; clone_size: many; d_call: -; v_call: TRBV20-1; cdr3_nt: TGCAGTGCTAGCACGGGGACTGGAGGGGAGTCTGGCTACACCTTC; cdr3_aa: CSASTGTGGESGYTF
j_call: TRBJ2-3; clone_size: many; d_call: TRBD1; v_call: TRBV29-1; cdr3_nt: TGCAGCGTTGGGACCGGGACAGGGACCACAGATACGCAGTATTTT; cdr3_aa: CSVGTGTGTTDTQYF
j_call: TRBJ1-2; clone_size: many; d_call: -; v_call: TRBV5-6; cdr3_nt: TGTGCCAGCAGCTTGGTGGCGTCGGGCTACACCTTC; cdr3_aa: CASSLVASGYTF
j_call: TRBJ2-4; clone_size: few; d_call: -; v_call: TRBV15; cdr3_nt: TGTGCCACCAGCAGAGATCTAGGGGCTTTTCAGTACTTC; cdr3_aa: CATSRDLGAFQYF
j_call: TRBJ1-1; clone_size: many; d_call: TRBD1; v_call: TRBV6-2/TRBV6-3; cdr3_nt: TGTGCCAGCAGTCGTCCAGGGGGCGCAGACACTGAAGCTTTCTTT; cdr3_aa: CASSRPGGADTEAFF
j_call: TRBJ2-5; clone_size: many; d_call: TRBD1; v_call: TRBV29-1; cdr3_nt: TGCAGCGTTGCTAGGACAGGGGGCGGAGAGGAGACCCAGTACTTC; cdr3_aa: CSVARTGGGEETQYF
j_call: TRBJ2-7; clone_size: many; d_call: -; v_call: TRBV5-1; cdr3_nt: TGCGCCAGCAGCTTGACCTCAACCTACGAGCAGTACTTC; cdr3_aa: CASSLTSTYEQYF